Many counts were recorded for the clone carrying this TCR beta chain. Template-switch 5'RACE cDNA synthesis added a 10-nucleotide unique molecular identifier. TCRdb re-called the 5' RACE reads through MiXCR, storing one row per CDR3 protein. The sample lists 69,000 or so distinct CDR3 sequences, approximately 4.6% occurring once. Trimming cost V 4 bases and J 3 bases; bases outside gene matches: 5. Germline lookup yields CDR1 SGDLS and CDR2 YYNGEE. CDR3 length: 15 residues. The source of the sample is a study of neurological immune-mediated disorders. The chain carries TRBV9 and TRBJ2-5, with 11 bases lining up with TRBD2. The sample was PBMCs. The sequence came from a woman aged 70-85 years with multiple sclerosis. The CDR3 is CASSTGTSGKETQYF. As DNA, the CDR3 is TGTGCCAGCAGCACGGGGACTAGCGGAAAAGAGACCCAGTACTTC.